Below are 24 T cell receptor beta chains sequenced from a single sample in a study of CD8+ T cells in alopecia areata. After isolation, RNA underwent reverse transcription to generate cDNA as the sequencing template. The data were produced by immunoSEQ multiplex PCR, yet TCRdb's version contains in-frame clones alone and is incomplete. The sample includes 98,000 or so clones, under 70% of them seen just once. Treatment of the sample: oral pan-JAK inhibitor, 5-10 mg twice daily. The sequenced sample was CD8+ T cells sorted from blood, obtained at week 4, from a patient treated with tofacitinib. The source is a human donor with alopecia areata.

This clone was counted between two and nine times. The CDR3 reads CASSSRTGVGDTQYF. CDR3 in DNA: TGTGCCAGCAGCTCGCGGACAGGGGTGGGAGATACGCAGTATTTT. V is TRBV7-6 and J is TRBJ2-3; 9 bases map to TRBD1. J gave up 5 bases and V 4 bases, and 7 bases lay outside the gene matches. This CDR3 contains 15 residues. The V gene's germline CDR1 is SGHVS and CDR2 FNYEAQ.

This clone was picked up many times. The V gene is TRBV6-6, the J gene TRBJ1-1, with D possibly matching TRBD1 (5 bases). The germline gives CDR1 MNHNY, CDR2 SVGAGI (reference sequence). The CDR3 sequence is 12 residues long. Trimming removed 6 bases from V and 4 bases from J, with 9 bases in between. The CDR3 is CASRVGGTEAFF. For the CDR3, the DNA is TGTGCCAGCAGGGTCGGGGGCACTGAAGCTTTCTTT.

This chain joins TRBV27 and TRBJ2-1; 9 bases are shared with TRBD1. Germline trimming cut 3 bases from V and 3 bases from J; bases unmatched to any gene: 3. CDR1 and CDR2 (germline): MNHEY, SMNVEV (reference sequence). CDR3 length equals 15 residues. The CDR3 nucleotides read TGTGCCAGCAGTTTGAACAGGGGGCTCTACAATGAGCAGTTCTTC. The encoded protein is CASSLNRGLYNEQFF.

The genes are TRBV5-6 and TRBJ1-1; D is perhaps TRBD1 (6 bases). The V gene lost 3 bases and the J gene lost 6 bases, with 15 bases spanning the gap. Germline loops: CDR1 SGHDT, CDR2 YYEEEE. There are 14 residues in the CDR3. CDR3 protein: CASSSDSIRAEAFF. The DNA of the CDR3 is TGTGCCAGCAGCTCGGACAGTATACGGGCTGAAGCTTTCTTT.

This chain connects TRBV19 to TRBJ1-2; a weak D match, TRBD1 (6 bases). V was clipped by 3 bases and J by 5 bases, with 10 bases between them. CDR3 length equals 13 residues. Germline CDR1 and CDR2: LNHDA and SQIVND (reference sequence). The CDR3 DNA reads TGTGCCAGTAGTATCTTGGGGGCGTATGGCTACACCTTC. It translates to CASSILGAYGYTF.

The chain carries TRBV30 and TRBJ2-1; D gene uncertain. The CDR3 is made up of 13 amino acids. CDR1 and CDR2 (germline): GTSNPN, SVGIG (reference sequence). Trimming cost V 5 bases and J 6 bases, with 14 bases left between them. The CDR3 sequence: CAWDVGLVNEQFF. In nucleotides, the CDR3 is TGTGCCTGGGACGTTGGGCTAGTCAATGAGCAGTTCTTC.

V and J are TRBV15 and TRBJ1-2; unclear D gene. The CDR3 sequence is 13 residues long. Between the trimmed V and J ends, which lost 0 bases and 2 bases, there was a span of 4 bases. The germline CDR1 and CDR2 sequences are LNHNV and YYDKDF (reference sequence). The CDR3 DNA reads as TGTGCCACCAGCAGAGACCACAACTATGGCTACACCTTC. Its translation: CATSRDHNYGYTF. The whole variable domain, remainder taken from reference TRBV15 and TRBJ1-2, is DAMVIQNPRYQVTQFGKPVTLSCSQTLNHNVMYWYQQKSSQAPKLLFHYYDKDFNNEADTPDNFQSRRPNTSFCFLDIRSPGLGDTAMYLCATSRDHNYGYTFGSGTRLTVV.

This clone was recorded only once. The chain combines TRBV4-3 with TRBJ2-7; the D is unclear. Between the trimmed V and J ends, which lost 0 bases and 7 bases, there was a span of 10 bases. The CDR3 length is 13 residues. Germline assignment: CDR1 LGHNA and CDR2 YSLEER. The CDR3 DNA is TGCGCCAGCAGCCAAGATTGGGGTCCTGAGCAGTACTTC. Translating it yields CASSQDWGPEQYF.

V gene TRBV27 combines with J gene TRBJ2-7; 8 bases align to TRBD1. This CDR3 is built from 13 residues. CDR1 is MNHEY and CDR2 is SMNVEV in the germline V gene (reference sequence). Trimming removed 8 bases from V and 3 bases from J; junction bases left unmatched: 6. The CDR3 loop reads CASSPGQDYEQYF. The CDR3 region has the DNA TGTGCCAGCTCTCCGGGACAGGACTACGAGCAGTACTTC.

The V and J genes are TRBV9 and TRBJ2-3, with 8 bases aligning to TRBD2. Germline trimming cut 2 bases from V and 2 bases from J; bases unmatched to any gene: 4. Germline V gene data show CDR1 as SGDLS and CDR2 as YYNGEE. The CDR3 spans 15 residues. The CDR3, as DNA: TGTGCCAGCAGCGTGGGCGGGGGGACCACAGATACGCAGTATTTT. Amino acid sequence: CASSVGGGTTDTQYF.

CDR3 nucleotide sequence: TGTGCCAGCAGTCCGAGGGGAAGCTATGGCTACACCTTC. As protein: CASSPRGSYGYTF. The chain recombines TRBV27 with TRBJ1-2; D is possibly TRBD1 (5 bases). The V gene's germline CDR1 is MNHEY and CDR2 SMNVEV (reference sequence). The CDR3 runs 13 residues. V lost 5 bases to trimming and J lost 4 bases, with 11 bases between them.

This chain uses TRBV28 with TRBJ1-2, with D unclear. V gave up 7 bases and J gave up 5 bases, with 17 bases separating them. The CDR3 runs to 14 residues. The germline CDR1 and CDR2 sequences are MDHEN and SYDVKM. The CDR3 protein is CASTRTTTAYGYTF. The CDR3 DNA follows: TGTGCCAGCACACGGACGACGACGGCGTATGGCTACACCTTC.

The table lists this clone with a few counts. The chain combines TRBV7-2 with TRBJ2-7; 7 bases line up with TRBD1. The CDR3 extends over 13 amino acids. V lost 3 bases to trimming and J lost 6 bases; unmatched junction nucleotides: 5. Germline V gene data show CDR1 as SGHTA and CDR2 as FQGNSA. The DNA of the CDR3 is TGTGCCAGCAGCTTCCCGGACAGGTCCGAGCAGTACTTC. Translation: CASSFPDRSEQYF.

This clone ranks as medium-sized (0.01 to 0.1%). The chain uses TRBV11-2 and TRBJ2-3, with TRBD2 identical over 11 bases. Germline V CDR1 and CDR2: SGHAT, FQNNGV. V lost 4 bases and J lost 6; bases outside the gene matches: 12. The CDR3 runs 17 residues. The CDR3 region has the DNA TGTGCCAGCAGCTCTGGACTAGCGGGCAGCGGGGGCGATACGCAGTATTTT. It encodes CASSSGLAGSGGDTQYF.

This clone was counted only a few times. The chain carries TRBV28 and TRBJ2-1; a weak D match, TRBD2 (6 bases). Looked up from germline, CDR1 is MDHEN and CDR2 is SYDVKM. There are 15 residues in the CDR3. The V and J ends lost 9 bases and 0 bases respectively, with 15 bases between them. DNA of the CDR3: TGTGCCAGTAAGGGTGGAGGGAGCTCCTACAATGAGCAGTTCTTC. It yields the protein CASKGGGSSYNEQFF.

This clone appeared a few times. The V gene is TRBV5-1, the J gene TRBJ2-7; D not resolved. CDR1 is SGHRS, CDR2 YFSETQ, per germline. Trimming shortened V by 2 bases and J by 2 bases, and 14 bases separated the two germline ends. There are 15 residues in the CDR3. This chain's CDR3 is CASSLDSPRAYEQYF. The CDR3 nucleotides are TGCGCCAGCAGCTTAGACTCACCAAGGGCCTACGAGCAGTACTTC.

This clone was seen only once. The CDR3 spells CASSSTSIDEQFF. The CDR3, as DNA: TGTGCCAGCAGTTCTACTTCAATCGATGAGCAGTTCTTC. The J gene is TRBJ2-1, the V gene TRBV27; D not certain. V gave up 4 bases and J gave up 8 bases, with 12 bases separating them. Germline V lookup: CDR1 MNHEY, CDR2 SMNVEV (reference sequence). CDR3 size: 13 residues.

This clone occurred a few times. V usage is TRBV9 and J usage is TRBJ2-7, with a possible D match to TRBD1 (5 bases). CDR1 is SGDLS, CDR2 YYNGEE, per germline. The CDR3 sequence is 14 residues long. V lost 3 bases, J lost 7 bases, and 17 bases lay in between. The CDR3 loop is CASSAESGAGEQYF. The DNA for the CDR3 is TGTGCCAGCAGCGCAGAGTCTGGGGCTGGGGAGCAGTACTTC.

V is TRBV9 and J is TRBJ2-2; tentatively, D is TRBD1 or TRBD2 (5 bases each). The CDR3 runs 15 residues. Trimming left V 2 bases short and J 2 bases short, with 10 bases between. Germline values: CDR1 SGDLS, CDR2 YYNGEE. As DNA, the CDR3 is TGTGCCAGCAGCGTTTTCGGGGACAACACCGGGGAGCTGTTTTTT. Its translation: CASSVFGDNTGELFF.

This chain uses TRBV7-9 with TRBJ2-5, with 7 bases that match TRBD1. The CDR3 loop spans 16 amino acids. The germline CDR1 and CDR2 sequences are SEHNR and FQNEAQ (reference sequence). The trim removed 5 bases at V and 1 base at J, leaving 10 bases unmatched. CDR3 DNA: TGTGCCAGCAGCCAAGGTCGACAGGGCACCCAAGAGACCCAGTACTTC. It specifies CASSQGRQGTQETQYF.

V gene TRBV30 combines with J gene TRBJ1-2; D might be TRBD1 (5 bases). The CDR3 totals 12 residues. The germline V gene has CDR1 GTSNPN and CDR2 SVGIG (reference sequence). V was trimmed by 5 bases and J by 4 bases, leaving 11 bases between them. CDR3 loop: CAWGKGFYGYTF. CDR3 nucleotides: TGTGCCTGGGGAAAGGGGTTCTATGGCTACACCTTC.

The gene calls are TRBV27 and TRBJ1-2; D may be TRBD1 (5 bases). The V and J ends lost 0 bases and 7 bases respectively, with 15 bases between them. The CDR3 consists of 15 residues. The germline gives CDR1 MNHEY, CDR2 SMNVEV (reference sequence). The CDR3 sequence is CASSLSGLTTIGYTF. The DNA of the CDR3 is TGTGCCAGCAGTTTATCGGGACTCACGACTATTGGCTACACCTTC.

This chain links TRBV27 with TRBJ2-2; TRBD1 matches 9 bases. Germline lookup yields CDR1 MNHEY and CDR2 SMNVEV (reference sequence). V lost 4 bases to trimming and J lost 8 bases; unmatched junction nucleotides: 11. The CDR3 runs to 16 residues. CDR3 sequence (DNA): TGTGCCAGCAGTTCCATCGGGACAGGGCCATCTGGGGAGCTGTTTTTT. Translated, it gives CASSSIGTGPSGELFF.

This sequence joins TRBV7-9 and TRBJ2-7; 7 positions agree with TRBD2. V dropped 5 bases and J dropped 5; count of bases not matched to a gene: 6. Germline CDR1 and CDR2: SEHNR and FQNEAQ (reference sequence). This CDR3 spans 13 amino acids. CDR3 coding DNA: TGTGCCAGCAGCCCCGGGGGGTATAACGAGCAGTACTTC. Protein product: CASSPGGYNEQYF.